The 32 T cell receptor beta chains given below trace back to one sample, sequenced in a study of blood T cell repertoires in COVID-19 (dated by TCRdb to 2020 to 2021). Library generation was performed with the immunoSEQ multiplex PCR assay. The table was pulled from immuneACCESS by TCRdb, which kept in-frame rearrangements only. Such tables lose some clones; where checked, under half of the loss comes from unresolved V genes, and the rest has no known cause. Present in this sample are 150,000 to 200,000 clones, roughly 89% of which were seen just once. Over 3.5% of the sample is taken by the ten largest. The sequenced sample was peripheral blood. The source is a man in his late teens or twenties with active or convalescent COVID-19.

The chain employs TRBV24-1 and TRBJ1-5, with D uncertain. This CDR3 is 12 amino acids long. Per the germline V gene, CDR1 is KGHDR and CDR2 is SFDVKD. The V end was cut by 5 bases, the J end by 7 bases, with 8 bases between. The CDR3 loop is CATSGANQPQHF. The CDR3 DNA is TGTGCCACCAGTGGGGCGAACCAGCCCCAGCATTTT.

CDR3 residues: CASTDRVENTGELFF. CDR3 nucleotides: TGTGCCAGCACCGACAGGGTTGAGAACACCGGGGAGCTGTTTTTT. The J gene is TRBJ2-2, the V gene TRBV6-4; 7 bases are shared with TRBD1. The V segment lost 7 bases and the J segment 1 base; nucleotides outside the gene matches: 6. Germline V lookup: CDR1 MRHNA, CDR2 SNTAGT. The CDR3 totals 15 residues.

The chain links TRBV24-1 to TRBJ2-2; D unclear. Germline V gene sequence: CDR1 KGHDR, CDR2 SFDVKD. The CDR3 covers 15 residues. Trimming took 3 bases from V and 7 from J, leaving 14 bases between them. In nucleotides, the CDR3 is TGTGCCACCAGTGATGCCGCCGCAGGTGGCGGGGAGCTGTTTTTT. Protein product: CATSDAAAGGGELFF.

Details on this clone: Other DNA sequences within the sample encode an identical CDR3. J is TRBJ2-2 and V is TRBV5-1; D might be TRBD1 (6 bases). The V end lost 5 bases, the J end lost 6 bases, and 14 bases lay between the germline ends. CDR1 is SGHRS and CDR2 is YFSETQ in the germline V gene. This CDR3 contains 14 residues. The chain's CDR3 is CASRDGTTAGELFF. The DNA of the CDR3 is TGCGCCAGCAGGGACGGGACAACGGCCGGGGAGCTGTTTTTT.

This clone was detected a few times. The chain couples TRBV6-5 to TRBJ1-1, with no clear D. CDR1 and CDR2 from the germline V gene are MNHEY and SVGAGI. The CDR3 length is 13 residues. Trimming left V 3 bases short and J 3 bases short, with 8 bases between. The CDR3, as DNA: TGTGCCAGCAGTTATGCGGCCTACACTGAAGCTTTCTTT. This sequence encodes CASSYAAYTEAFF.

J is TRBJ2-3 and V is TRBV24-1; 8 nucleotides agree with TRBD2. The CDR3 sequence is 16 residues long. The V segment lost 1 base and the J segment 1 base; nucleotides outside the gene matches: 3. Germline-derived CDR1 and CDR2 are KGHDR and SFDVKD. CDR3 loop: CATSDFAGGRTDTQYF. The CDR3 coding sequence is TGTGCCACCAGTGATTTTGCGGGAGGTCGCACAGATACGCAGTATTTT.

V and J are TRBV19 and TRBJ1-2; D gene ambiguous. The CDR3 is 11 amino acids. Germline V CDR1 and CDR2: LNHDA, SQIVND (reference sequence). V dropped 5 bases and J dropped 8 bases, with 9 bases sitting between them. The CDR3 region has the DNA TGTGCCAGTAGTTTAGGCCGGGGCTACACCTTC. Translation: CASSLGRGYTF.

The chain's CDR3 is CASSLAFRADNQPQHF. The CDR3, as DNA: TGTGCCAGCAGCTTAGCGTTCAGGGCTGACAATCAGCCCCAGCATTTT. The gene calls are TRBV7-9 and TRBJ1-5; perhaps TRBD1 as D (5 bases). Germline V gene lookup returns CDR1 SEHNR and CDR2 FQNEAQ (reference sequence). The CDR3 sequence is 16 residues long. Trimming took 0 bases from V and 3 from J, leaving 12 bases between them.

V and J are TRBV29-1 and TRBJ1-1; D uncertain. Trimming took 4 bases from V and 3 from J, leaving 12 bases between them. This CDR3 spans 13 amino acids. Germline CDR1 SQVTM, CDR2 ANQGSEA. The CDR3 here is CSVAHGIYTEAFF. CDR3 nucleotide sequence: TGCAGCGTTGCTCACGGGATTTACACTGAAGCTTTCTTT.

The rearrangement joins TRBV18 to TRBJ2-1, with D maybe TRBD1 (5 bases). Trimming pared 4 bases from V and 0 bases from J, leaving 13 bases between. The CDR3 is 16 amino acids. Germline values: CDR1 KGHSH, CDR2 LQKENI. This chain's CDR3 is CASSRGTGPSYNEQFF. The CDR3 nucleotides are TGTGCCAGCTCACGGGGCACAGGTCCCTCCTACAATGAGCAGTTCTTC.

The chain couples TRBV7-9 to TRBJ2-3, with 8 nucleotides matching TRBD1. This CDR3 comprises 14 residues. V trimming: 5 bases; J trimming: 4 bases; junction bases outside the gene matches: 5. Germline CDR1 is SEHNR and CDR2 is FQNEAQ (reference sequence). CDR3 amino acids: CASSKQGASDTQYF. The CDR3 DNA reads TGTGCCAGCAGCAAGCAGGGGGCATCAGATACGCAGTATTTT.

The chain's CDR3 is CASSPSPTGGQETQYF. As DNA, the CDR3 is TGTGCCAGTAGTCCTTCCCCGACAGGGGGGCAAGAGACCCAGTACTTC. This chain connects TRBV19 to TRBJ2-5, with 9 bases lining up with TRBD1. In germline, CDR1 is LNHDA, CDR2 SQIVND (reference sequence). V trimming: 5 bases; J trimming: 2 bases; junction bases outside the gene matches: 9. The CDR3 runs 16 residues.

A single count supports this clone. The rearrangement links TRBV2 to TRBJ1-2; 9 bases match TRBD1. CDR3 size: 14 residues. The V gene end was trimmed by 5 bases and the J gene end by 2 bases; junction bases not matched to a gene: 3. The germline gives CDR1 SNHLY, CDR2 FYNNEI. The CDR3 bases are TGTGCCAGCAGTCGGACAGGGGACAACTATGGCTACACCTTC. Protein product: CASSRTGDNYGYTF.

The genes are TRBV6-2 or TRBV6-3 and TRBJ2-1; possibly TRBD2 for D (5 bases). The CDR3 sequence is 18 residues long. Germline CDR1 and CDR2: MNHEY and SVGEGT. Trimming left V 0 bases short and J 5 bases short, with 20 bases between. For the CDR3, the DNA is TGTGCCAGCAGTTACTCGCTGGGGAGCTGGGGTTTTAACAATGAGCAGTTCTTC. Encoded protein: CASSYSLGSWGFNNEQFF.

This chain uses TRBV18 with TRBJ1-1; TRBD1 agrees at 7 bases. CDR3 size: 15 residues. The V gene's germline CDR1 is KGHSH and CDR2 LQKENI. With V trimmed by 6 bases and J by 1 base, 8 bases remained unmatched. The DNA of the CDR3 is TGTGCCAGCTCCTTCCGGGACAGTTCGAACACTGAAGCTTTCTTT. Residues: CASSFRDSSNTEAFF. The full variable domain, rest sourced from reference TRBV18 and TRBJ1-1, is NAGVMQNPRHLVRRRGQEARLRCSPMKGHSHVYWYRQLPEEGLKFMVYLQKENIIDESGMPKERFSAEFPKEGPSILRIQQVVRGDSAAYFCASSFRDSSNTEAFFGQGTRLTVV.

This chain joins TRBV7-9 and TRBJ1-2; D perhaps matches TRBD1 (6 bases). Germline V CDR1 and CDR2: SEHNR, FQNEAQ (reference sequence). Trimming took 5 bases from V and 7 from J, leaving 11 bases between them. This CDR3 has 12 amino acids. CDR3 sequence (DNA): TGTGCCAGCAGCCGAGACAGGTCTGGCTACACCTTC. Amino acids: CASSRDRSGYTF.

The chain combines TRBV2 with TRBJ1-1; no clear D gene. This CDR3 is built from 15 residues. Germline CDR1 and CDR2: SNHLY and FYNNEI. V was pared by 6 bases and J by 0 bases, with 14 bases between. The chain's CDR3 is CASSHTFTMNTEAFF. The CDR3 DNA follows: TGTGCCAGCAGCCACACCTTCACAATGAACACTGAAGCTTTCTTT.

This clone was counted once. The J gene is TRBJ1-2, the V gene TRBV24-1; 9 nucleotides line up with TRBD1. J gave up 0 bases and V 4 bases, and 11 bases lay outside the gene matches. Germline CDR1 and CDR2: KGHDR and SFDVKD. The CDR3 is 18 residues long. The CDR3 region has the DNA TGTGCCACCAGTGACGCCGGGACAGGGACTCCCACTAACTATGGCTACACCTTC. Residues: CATSDAGTGTPTNYGYTF.

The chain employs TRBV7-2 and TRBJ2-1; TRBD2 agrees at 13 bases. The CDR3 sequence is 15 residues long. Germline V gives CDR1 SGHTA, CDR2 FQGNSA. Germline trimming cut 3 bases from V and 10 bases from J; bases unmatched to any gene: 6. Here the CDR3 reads CASSFTSGGAREQFF. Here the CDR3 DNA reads TGTGCCAGCAGCTTTACTAGCGGGGGGGCCCGAGAGCAGTTCTTC.

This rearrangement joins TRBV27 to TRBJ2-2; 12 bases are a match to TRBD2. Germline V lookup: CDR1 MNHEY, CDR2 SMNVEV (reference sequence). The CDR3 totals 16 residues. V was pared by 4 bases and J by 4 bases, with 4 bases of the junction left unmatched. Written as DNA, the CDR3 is TGTGCCAGCAGTTCAGGACTAGCGGGGCTCACCGGGGAGCTGTTTTTT. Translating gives CASSSGLAGLTGELFF.

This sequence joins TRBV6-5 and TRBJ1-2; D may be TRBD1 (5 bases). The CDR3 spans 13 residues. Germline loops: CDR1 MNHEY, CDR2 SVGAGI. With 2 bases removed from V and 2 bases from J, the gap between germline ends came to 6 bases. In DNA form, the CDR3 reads TGTGCCAGCAGTTACGACAGCAACTATGGCTACACCTTC. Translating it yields CASSYDSNYGYTF.

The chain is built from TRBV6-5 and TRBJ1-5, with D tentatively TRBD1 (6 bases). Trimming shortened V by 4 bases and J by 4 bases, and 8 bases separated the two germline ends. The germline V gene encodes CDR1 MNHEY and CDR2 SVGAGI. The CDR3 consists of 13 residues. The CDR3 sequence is CASSSDRNQPQHF. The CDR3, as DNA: TGTGCCAGCAGTTCCGACAGGAATCAGCCCCAGCATTTT.

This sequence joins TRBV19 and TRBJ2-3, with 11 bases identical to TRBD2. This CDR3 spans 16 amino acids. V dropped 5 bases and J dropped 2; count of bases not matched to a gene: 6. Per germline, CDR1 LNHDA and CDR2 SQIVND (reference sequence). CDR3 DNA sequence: TGTGCCAGTAGTCTGGGACTAGCGGACCTCACAGATACGCAGTATTTT. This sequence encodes CASSLGLADLTDTQYF.

CDR3 residues: CASSPPGSGVNTGELFF. CDR3 nucleotide sequence: TGTGCCAGCAGCCCTCCAGGGAGCGGGGTGAACACCGGGGAGCTGTTTTTT. The gene calls are TRBV9 and TRBJ2-2, with 7 bases matching TRBD2. Germline V lookup: CDR1 SGDLS, CDR2 YYNGEE. V was clipped by 4 bases and J by 1 base; unmatched bases: 10. The CDR3 runs to 17 residues.

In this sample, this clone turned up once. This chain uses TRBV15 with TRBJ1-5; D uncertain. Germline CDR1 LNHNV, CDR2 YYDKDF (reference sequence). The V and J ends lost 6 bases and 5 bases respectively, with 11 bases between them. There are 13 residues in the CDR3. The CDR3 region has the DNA TGTGCCACCAGTTTAAACAGAGATCAGCCCCAGCATTTT. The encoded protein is CATSLNRDQPQHF.

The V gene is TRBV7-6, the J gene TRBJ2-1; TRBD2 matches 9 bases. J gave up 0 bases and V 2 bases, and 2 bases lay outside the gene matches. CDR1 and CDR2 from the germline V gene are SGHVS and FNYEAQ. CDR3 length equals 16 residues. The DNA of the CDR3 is TGTGCCAGCAGCTTATTAGCGGGAGTCTCCTACAATGAGCAGTTCTTC. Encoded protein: CASSLLAGVSYNEQFF.

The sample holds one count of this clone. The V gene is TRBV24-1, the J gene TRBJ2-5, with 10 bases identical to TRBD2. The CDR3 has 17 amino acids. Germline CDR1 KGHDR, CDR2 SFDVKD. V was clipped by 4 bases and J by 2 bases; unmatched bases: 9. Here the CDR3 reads CATSELAGEGGQETQYF. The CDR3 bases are TGTGCCACCAGTGAGCTAGCGGGGGAGGGGGGGCAAGAGACCCAGTACTTC.

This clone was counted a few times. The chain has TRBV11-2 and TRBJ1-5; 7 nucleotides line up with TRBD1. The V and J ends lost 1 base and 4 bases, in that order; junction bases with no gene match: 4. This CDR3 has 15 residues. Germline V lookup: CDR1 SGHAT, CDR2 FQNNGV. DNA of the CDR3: TGTGCCAGCAGCTTAGCCTCGGGACAGAATCAGCCCCAGCATTTT. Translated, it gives CASSLASGQNQPQHF.

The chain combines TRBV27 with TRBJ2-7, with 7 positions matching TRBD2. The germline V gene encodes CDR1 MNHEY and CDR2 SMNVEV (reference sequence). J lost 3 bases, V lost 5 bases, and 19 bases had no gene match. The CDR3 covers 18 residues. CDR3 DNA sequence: TGTGCCAGCAGTCGTCGACGGACTAGTCCCCAAGCCCTCTACGAGCAGTACTTC. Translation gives CASSRRRTSPQALYEQYF.

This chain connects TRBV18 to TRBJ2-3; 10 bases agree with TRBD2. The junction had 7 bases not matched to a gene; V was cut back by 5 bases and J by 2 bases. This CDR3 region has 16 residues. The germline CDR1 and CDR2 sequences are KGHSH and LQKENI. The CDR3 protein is CASSTALAGNTDTQYF. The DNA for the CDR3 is TGTGCCAGCTCAACAGCACTAGCGGGGAACACAGATACGCAGTATTTT.

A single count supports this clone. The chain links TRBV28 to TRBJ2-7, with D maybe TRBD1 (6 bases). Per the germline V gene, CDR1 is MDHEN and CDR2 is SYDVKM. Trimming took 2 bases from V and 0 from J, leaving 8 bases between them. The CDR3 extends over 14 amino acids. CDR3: CASSLPGDSYEQYV. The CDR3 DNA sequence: TGTGCCAGCAGTTTACCAGGGGACTCCTACGAGCAGTACGTC.

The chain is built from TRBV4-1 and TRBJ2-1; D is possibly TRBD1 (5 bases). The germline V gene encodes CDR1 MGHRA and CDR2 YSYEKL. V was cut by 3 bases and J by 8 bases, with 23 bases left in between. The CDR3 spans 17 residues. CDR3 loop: CASSHLGRIKGADEQFF. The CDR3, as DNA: TGCGCCAGCAGCCATTTAGGACGGATTAAAGGGGCCGATGAGCAGTTCTTC.